These 4 T cell receptor beta chains share one sample of origin, sequenced in a study of breast tumors, draining lymph nodes, adjacent tissues. TCRdb passed the multiplex PCR reads through MiXCR, listing each CDR3 protein once. The sample includes 20,000 to 30,000 distinct CDR3 sequences, about 24% seen only once; the top ten take roughly 12%. The sample consisted of breast tumor tissue. Source of these receptors: a female donor with breast cancer. Some clones in this sample may be carry-over from other donors' samples.

V and J are TRBV5-1 and TRBJ2-7; TRBD2 aligns across 11 bases. The CDR3 covers 16 residues. Germline V gives CDR1 SGHRS, CDR2 YFSETQ. J lost 3 bases, V lost 0 bases, and 5 bases had no gene match. The CDR3 loop is CASSLEASGGYYEQYF. The CDR3 DNA reads as TGCGCCAGCAGCTTGGAAGCTAGCGGGGGGTACTACGAGCAGTACTTC.

This clonotype was observed at least ten times. The chain has TRBV7-9 and TRBJ1-3; no reliable D call. The CDR3 length is 13 residues. Germline V CDR1 and CDR2: SEHNR, FQNEAQ (reference sequence). The ends were cut back, 3 bases at V and 0 bases at J, with 3 bases in the middle. The CDR3 region has the DNA TGTGCCAGCAGCTTTGGCTCTGGAAACACCATATATTTT. It yields the protein CASSFGSGNTIYF.

This clonotype appeared many times. CDR3 sequence (DNA): TGCGCCAGCAGCTTGGATGGGGGGCACACCGGGGAGCTGTTTTTT. Translating it yields CASSLDGGHTGELFF. The V call is TRBV5-1, the J call TRBJ2-2; tentatively, D is TRBD1 or TRBD2 (6 bases each). The V and J ends lost 0 bases and 3 bases respectively, with 9 bases between them. Germline V gene lookup returns CDR1 SGHRS and CDR2 YFSETQ. The CDR3 runs to 15 residues.

The chain is built from TRBV29-1 and TRBJ2-3; D might be TRBD1 (6 bases). Germline CDR1 and CDR2: SQVTM and ANQGSEA. The germline V and J ends were trimmed by 6 bases and 10 bases, with 20 bases remaining between them. There are 13 residues in the CDR3. The CDR3 region has the DNA TGCAGCGTGACACAGGGTCCCGAGGACGCGCAGTATTTT. This gives the protein CSVTQGPEDAQYF.